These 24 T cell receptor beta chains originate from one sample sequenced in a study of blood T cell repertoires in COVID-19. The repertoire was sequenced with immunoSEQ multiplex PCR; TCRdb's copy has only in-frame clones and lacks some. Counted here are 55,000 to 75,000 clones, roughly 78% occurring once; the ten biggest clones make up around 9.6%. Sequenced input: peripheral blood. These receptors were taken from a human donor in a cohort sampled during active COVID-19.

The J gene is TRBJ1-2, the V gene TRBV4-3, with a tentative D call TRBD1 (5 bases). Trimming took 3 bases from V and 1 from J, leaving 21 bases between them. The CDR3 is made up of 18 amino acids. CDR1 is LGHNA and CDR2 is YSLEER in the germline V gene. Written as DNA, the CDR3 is TGCGCCAGCAGCCAGCTAAGAGGCGGGCGCGGGGGTAACTATGGCTACACCTTC. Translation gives CASSQLRGGRGGNYGYTF.

The CDR3 DNA follows: TGTGCCAGCAGCGAAAGGACGACTAGCGGGGGCAACGAGCAGTACTTC. It translates to CASSERTTSGGNEQYF. The chain combines TRBV3-1 (or the pseudogene TRBV3-2) with TRBJ2-7; TRBD2 aligns across 12 bases. V was pared by 5 bases and J by 5 bases, with 10 bases of the junction left unmatched. This CDR3 has 16 residues. Germline V gives CDR1 LGHDT, CDR2 YNNKEL (reference sequence).

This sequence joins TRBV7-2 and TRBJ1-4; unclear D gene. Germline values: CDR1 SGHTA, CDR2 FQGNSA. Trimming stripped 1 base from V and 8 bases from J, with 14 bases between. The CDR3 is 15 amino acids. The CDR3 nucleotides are TGTGCCAGCAGCTTAGAGTACCTTACCGGGGAAAAACTGTTTTTT. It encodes CASSLEYLTGEKLFF.

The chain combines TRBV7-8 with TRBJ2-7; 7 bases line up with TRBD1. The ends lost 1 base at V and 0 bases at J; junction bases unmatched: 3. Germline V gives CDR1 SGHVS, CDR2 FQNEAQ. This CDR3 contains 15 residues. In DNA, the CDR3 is TGTGCCAGCAGCTTAGTTCGGGACAGCTCCTACGAGCAGTACTTC. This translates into CASSLVRDSSYEQYF.

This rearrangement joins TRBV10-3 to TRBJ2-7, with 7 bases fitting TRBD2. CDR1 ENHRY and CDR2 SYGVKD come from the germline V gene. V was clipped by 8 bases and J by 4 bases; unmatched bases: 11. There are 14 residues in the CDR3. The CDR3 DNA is TGTGCCATCGAACCCGGGGGGTCCCCTTACGAGCAGTACTTC. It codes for CAIEPGGSPYEQYF.

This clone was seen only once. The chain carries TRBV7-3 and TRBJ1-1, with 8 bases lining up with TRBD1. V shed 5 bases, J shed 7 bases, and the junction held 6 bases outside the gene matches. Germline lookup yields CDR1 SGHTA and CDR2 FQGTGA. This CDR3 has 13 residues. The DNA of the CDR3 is TGTGCCAGCAGCACAACCGGGACAGGTGAAGCTTTCTTT. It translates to CASSTTGTGEAFF.

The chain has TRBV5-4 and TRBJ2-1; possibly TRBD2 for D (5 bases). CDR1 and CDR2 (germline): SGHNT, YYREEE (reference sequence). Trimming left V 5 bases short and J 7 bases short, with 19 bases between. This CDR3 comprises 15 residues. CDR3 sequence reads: CASSYTGGPGNEQFF. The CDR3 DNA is TGTGCCAGCAGTTACACTGGTGGGCCGGGGAATGAGCAGTTCTTC.

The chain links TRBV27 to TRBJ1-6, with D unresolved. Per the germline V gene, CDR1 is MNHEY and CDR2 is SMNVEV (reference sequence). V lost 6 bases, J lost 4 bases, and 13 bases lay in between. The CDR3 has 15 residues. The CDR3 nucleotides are TGTGCCAGCAGCAAAGGCTCGGGGTATAATTCACCCCTCCACTTT. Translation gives CASSKGSGYNSPLHF.

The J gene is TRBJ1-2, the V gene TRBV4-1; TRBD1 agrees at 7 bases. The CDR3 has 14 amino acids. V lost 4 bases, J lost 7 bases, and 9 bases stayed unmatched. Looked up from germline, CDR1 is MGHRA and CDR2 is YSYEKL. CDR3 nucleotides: TGCGCCAGCAGCCCCCAGACAGGGAGTAGTGGCTACACCTTC. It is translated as CASSPQTGSSGYTF.

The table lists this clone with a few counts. CDR3 in amino acids: CSVADITNQPQHF. CDR3 nucleotide sequence: TGCAGCGTCGCCGACATAACTAATCAGCCCCAGCATTTT. This chain joins TRBV29-1 and TRBJ1-5, with unresolved D. In germline, CDR1 is SQVTM, CDR2 ANQGSEA. The CDR3 extends over 13 amino acids. Trimming took 6 bases from V and 4 from J, leaving 13 bases between them.

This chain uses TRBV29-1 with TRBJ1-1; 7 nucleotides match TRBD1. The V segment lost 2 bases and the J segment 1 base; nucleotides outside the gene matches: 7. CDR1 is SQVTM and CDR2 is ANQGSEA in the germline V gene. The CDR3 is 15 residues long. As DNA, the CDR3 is TGCAGCGTTGAAAGGGGGCTTCGGACGAACACTGAAGCTTTCTTT. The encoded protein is CSVERGLRTNTEAFF.

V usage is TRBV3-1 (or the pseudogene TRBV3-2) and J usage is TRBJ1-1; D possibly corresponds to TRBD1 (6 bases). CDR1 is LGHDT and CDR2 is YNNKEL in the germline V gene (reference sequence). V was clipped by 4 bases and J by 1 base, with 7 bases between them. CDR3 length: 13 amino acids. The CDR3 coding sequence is TGTGCCAGCAGCCCGGGACAGAACACTGAAGCTTTCTTT. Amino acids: CASSPGQNTEAFF.

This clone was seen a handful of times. The CDR3 region is CASSLLGRGSYEQYF. The DNA of the CDR3 is TGTGCCAGCAGCTTATTGGGGCGGGGCTCCTACGAGCAGTACTTC. V usage is TRBV11-1 and J usage is TRBJ2-7; perhaps TRBD2 as D (6 bases). V was clipped by 2 bases and J by 0 bases, with 11 bases between them. The CDR3 sequence is 15 residues long. The germline CDR1 and CDR2 sequences are SGHAT and FQDESV (reference sequence).

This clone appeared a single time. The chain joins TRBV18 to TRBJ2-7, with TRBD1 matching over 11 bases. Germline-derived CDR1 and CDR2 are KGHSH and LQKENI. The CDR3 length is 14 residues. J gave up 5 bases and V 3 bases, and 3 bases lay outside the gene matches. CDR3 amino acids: CASSPGQGGHEQYF. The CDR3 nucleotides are TGTGCCAGCTCACCGGGACAGGGGGGACACGAGCAGTACTTC.

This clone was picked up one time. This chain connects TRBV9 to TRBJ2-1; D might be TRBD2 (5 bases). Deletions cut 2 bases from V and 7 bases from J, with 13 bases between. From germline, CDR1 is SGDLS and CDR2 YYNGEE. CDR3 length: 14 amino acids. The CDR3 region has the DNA TGTGCCAGCAGCGTGGCTAGCTTGGGGAATGAGCAGTTCTTC. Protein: CASSVASLGNEQFF.

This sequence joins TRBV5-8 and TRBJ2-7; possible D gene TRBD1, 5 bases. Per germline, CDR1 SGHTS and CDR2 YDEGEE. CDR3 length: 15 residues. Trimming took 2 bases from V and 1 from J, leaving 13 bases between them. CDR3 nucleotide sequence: TGTGCCAGCAGCTTCGTACCGACAGCTTCCTACGAGCAGTACTTC. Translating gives CASSFVPTASYEQYF.

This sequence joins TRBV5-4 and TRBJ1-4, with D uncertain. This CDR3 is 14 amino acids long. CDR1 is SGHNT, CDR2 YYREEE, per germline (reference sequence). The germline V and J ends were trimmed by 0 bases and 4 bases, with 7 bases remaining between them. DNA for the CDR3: TGTGCCAGCAGCTTGGAACGGGTTAATGAAAAACTGTTTTTT. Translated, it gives CASSLERVNEKLFF.

CDR3: CASSSQIGQGDDGYTF. The CDR3 bases are TGCGCCAGCAGCTCGCAAATCGGACAGGGAGATGACGGCTACACCTTC. The chain combines TRBV5-1 with TRBJ1-2, with 8 bases identical to TRBD1. Losses at the gene ends were 3 bases for V and 8 bases for J; bases not matched to a gene: 15. Germline V gene lookup returns CDR1 SGHRS and CDR2 YFSETQ. The CDR3 extends over 16 amino acids.

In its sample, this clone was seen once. The DNA for the CDR3 is TGCGCCAGCAGCTACAAATCCCCCGGACAGGGTGCGAATGAGCAGTTCTTC. Protein: CASSYKSPGQGANEQFF. The chain combines TRBV5-1 with TRBJ2-1; 8 bases agree with TRBD1. The germline gives CDR1 SGHRS, CDR2 YFSETQ. CDR3 length: 17 amino acids. Trimming removed 3 bases from V and 7 bases from J; junction bases left unmatched: 15.

The CDR3 reads CASSLGAGGGYTF. CDR3 nucleotides: TGCGCCAGCAGCTTGGGGGCCGGTGGGGGCTACACCTTC. The chain carries TRBV5-1 and TRBJ1-2, with D hard to call. Per germline, CDR1 SGHRS and CDR2 YFSETQ. The CDR3 extends over 13 amino acids. With 0 bases removed from V and 8 bases from J, the gap between germline ends came to 11 bases.

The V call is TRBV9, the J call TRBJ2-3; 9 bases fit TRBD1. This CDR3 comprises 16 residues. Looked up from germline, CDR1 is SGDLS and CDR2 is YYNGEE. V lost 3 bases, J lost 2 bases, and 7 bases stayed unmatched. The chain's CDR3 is CASSAKQGAHTDTQYF. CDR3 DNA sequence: TGTGCCAGCAGCGCCAAACAGGGGGCGCACACAGATACGCAGTATTTT.

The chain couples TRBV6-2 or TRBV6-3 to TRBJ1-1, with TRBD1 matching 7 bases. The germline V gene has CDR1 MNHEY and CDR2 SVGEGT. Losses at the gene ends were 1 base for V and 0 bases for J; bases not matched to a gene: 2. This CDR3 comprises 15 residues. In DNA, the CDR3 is TGTGCCAGCAGTTACTACAGGGGCATGAACACTGAAGCTTTCTTT. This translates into CASSYYRGMNTEAFF.

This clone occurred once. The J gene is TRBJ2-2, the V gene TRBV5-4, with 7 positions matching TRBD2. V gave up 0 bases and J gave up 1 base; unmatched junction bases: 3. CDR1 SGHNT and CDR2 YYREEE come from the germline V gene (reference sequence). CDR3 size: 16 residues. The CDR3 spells CASSLGGRENTGELFF. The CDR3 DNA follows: TGTGCCAGCAGCTTGGGAGGGAGGGAGAACACCGGGGAGCTGTTTTTT.

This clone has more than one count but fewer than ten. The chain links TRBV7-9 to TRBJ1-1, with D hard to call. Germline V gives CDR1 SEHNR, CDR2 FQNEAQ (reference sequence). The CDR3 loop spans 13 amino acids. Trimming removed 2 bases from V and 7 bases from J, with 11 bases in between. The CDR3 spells CASSLSGRVEAFF. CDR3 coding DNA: TGTGCCAGCAGCTTATCGGGGAGGGTTGAAGCTTTCTTT.